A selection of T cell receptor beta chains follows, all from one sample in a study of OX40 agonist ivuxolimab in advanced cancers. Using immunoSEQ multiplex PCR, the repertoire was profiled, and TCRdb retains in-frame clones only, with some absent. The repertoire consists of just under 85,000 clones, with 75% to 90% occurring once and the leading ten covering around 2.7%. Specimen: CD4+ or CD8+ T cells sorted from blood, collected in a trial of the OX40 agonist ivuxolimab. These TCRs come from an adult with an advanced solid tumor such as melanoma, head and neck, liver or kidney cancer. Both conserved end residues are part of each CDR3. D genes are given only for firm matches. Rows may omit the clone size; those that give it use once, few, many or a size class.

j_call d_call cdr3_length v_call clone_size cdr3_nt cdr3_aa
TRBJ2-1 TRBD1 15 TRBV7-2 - TGTGCCAGCAGCTTTAAGTCCGGGACAGTCTACGAGCAGTTCTTC CASSFKSGTVYEQFF
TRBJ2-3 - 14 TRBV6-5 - TGTGCCAGCAGTTCTTGGACTACCGGAGATACGCAGTATTTT CASSSWTTGDTQYF
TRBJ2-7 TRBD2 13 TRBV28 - TGTGCCAGCGTTACCGGGGGGAGCTACGAGCAGTACTTC CASVTGGSYEQYF
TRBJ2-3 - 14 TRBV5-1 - TGCGCCAGCAAGTTGTCCGCTAGCACAGATACGCAGTATTTT CASKLSASTDTQYF
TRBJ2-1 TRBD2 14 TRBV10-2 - TGCGCCAGCTACCGGGACTATCCCTACAATGAGCAGTTCTTC CASYRDYPYNEQFF
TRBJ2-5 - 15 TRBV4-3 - TGCGCCAGCAGCCAGGGGGGACAGAACCAAGAGACCCAGTACTTC CASSQGGQNQETQYF
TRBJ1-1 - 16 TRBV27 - TGTGCCAGCAGTTTGGGAGGTGCCGGGATGGGCACTGAAGCTTTCTTT CASSLGGAGMGTEAFF
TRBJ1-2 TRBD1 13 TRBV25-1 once TGTGCCAGCAGTGAATCTCAGGGGGCTGGCTACACCTTC CASSESQGAGYTF
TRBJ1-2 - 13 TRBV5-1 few TGCGCCAGCAGCTTGGTTCAGGGAGATGGCTACACCTTC CASSLVQGDGYTF
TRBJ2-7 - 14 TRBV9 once TGTGCCAGCAGCGTCGGCCTAGAGTCCTACGAGCAGTACTTC CASSVGLESYEQYF
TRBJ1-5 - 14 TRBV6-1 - TGTGCCAGCAGACTGGACCGTAGCAATCAGCCCCAGCATTTT CASRLDRSNQPQHF
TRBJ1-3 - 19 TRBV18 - TGTGCCAGCTCACCAATGCCAGGTTTCCTTCTCATCTCTGGAAACACCATATATTTT CASSPMPGFLLISGNTIYF
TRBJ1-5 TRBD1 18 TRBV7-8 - TGTGCCAGCAGCTTAGCGTCGGGACAGGGGTTGGGCAATCAGCCCCAGCATTTT CASSLASGQGLGNQPQHF
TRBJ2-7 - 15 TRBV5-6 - TGTGCCAGCAGCGCCGGACAGAATTACCGCTACGAGCAGTACTTC CASSAGQNYRYEQYF
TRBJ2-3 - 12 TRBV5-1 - TGCGCCAGCAGCTTGGAGGGAGATACGCAGTATTTT CASSLEGDTQYF
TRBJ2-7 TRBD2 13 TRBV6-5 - TGTGCCAGCGAGCGGGGGGACTCCTACGAGCAGTACTTC CASERGDSYEQYF
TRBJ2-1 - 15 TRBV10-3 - TGTGCCATCAGTGACGGGCACATCTCCTACAATGAGCAGTTCTTC CAISDGHISYNEQFF
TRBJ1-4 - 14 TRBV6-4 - TGTGCCAGCGGCGCCCAAGCGCGAAATGAAAAACTGTTTTTT CASGAQARNEKLFF